This TCR beta chain was captured by sequencing in a study of cytotoxic CD8 clonotypes in ibrutinib-treated CLL. Clones were read by immunoSEQ multiplex PCR, and TCRdb kept only the in-frame ones, dropping some. Among tens of thousands of clones listed, 65% to 70% were seen once. About this clone: Germline and junction disagree at one end, which may indicate a read error.

This CDR3 spans 18 amino acids. The germline CDR1 and CDR2 sequences are GTSNPN and SVGIG (reference sequence). The sequence was obtained from a human donor with chronic lymphocytic leukemia. The material sequenced was PBMCs, taken at disease progression, from a patient treated with ibrutinib. This chain joins TRBV30 and TRBJ1-1; D might be TRBD1 (6 bases). CDR3: CVWSVLGWWEQGRHEAFF. In DNA, the CDR3 is TGTGTCTGGAGTGTACTAGGATGGTGGGAACAGGGACGTCATGAAGCTTTCTTT.